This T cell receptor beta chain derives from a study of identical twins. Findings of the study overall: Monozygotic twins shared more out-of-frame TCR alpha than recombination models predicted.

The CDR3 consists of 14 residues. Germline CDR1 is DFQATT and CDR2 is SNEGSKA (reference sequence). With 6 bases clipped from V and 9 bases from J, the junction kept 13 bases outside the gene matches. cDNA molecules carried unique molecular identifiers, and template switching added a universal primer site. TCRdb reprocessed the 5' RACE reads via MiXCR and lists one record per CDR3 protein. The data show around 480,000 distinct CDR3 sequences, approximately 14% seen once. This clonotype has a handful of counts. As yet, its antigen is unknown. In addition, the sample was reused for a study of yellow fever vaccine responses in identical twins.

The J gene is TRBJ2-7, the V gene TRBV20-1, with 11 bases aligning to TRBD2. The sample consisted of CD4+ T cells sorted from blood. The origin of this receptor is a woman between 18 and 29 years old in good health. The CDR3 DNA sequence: TGCAGTGCCCGGACTAGCGGGTTTAAGAAGGGGCAGTACTTC. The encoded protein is CSARTSGFKKGQYF.